This TCR beta chain was captured in a study of CD8 T cells in Susac syndrome. Definite or probable Susac syndrome was diagnosed using recently defined diagnostic criteria. The RNA input was roughly 0.45 to 1 ug, and it was reverse transcribed with random hexamers. Amplification of TCR beta CDR3 used immunoSEQ multiplex PCR across 54 Vbeta and 13 Jbeta. TCRdb analysed the immunoSEQ multiplex PCR reads with MiXCR anew, one entry per CDR3 protein. Of about 180,000 distinct CDR3 sequences listed, about 94% were seen once; the top ten hold 0.085% to 0.1%. In germline, CDR1 is LGHDT, CDR2 YNNKEL (reference sequence). V was clipped by 5 bases and J by 10 bases; unmatched bases: 5. The CDR3 is 13 residues long.

The chain is built from TRBV3-1 and TRBJ1-1; the match to TRBD1 covers 12 bases. This sequence was found in a human donor with Susac syndrome. Sequenced sample: CD4+ T cells from PBMCs. The CDR3 spells CASSGDRGPVAFF. The CDR3 region has the DNA TGTGCCAGCAGCGGGGACAGGGGGCCGGTAGCTTTCTTT. The full variable domain, completed using reference TRBV3-1 and TRBJ1-1, is DTAVSQTPKYLVTQMGNDKSIKCEQNLGHDTMYWYKQDSKKFLKIMFSYNNKELIINETVPNRFSPKSPDKAHLNLHINSLELGDSAVYFCASSGDRGPVAFFGQGTRLTVV.